This T cell receptor (beta chain) is from a study of blood T cells in healthy people across ages. Sample-barcoded 5' priming and a J-beta primer mix drove a second PCR of roughly 6 to 12 cycles. TCRdb analysed the 5' RACE reads with MiXCR anew, one entry per CDR3 protein. The repertoire consists of 450,000 to 700,000 distinct CDR3 sequences, with 27% occurring once and the leading ten covering less than 20%. This CDR3 spans 14 amino acids. Germline loops: CDR1 SGDLS, CDR2 YYNGEE. In regard to this clonotype: Antigen: not known.

Overall study findings and caveats: A strong correlation between TCR beta diversity and naive T cell percentage was seen.

The material sequenced was blood. The clonotype originates from an older woman in good health. This chain joins TRBV9 and TRBJ2-1; 10 bases agree with TRBD1. The better agreement between TRBJ2-7 and the DNA end casts doubt on the J call. The CDR3 DNA follows: TGTGCCAGCAGCGCGGGACAGGGGTTAAACGAGCAGTACTTC. Its translation: CASSAGQGLNEQYF.